These 5 T cell receptor beta chains were sequenced from one sample in a study of blood T cell repertoires in COVID-19 (dated by TCRdb to 2020 to 2021). Receptor libraries were prepared by the immunoSEQ multiplex PCR assay. TCRdb retrieved this table from immuneACCESS and kept in-frame rearrangements only. Not all clones are present; in checked studies, unresolved V genes account for under half, and no reason is known for the remainder. For this sample there are around 100,000 clones; over 80% appear just once. The ten top clones hold 0.7% to 0.85% of the sample. Sequencing was carried out using peripheral blood. The receptors were gathered from a woman between 65 and 79 years old with acute or convalescent COVID-19.

The gene calls are TRBV25-1 and TRBJ2-7; 9 nucleotides align to TRBD1. The ends lost 1 base at V and 1 base at J; junction bases unmatched: 2. Germline assignment: CDR1 MGHDK and CDR2 SYGVNS. This CDR3 comprises 15 residues. The CDR3 sequence is CASSESGTGSYEQYF. The CDR3 region has the DNA TGTGCCAGCAGTGAATCCGGGACAGGGTCCTACGAGCAGTACTTC.

This chain connects TRBV6-5 to TRBJ1-6; D is undetermined. This CDR3 contains 12 residues. Per germline, CDR1 MNHEY and CDR2 SVGAGI. The V and J ends lost 8 bases and 4 bases respectively, with 6 bases between them. For the CDR3, the DNA is TGTGCCAGCTCACGGTATAATTCACCCCTCCACTTT. Translating gives CASSRYNSPLHF.

The chain employs TRBV2 and TRBJ2-3, with 8 bases that match TRBD1. Trimming took 3 bases from V and 8 from J; bases not matched to a gene: 4. The CDR3 has 13 residues. Per the germline V gene, CDR1 is SNHLY and CDR2 is FYNNEI. The CDR3 protein is CASSEGTGSTQYF. For the CDR3, the DNA is TGTGCCAGCAGTGAGGGGACAGGAAGTACGCAGTATTTT.

This rearrangement joins TRBV14 to TRBJ2-5, with a possible D match to TRBD2 (6 bases). There are 15 residues in the CDR3. V was clipped by 4 bases and J by 4 bases, with 16 bases between them. Germline CDR1 SGHDN, CDR2 FVKESK. The CDR3 sequence: CASSLLGGGVETQYF. The CDR3 DNA sequence: TGTGCCAGCAGCCTGCTGGGGGGAGGAGTAGAGACCCAGTACTTC. Full variable domain (missing parts from reference TRBV14 and TRBJ2-5): EAGVTQFPSHSVIEKGQTVTLRCDPISGHDNLYWYRRVMGKEIKFLLHFVKESKQDESGMPNNRFLAERTGGTYSTLKVQPAELEDSGVYFCASSLLGGGVETQYFGPGTRLLVL.

The chain employs TRBV14 and TRBJ2-6, with D uncertain. The CDR3 totals 14 residues. Germline V gene lookup returns CDR1 SGHDN and CDR2 FVKESK. Trimming cost V 0 bases and J 3 bases, with 3 bases left between them. The chain's CDR3 is CASSQDLGANVLTF. As DNA, the CDR3 is TGTGCCAGCAGCCAAGATCTTGGGGCCAACGTCCTGACTTTC. The full variable domain, its missing parts supplied by reference TRBV14 and TRBJ2-6, is EAGVTQFPSHSVIEKGQTVTLRCDPISGHDNLYWYRRVMGKEIKFLLHFVKESKQDESGMPNNRFLAERTGGTYSTLKVQPAELEDSGVYFCASSQDLGANVLTFGAGSRLTVL.